The 14 T cell receptor beta chains below were found in one sample sequenced in a study of blood T cell repertoires in COVID-19. Profiling relied on immunoSEQ multiplex PCR, and the TCRdb table lists in-frame clones only, not all of them. The sample holds around 250,000 clones, 75% to 90% seen once. Sequences were obtained from PBMCs or T cells enriched from blood (not recorded which). The receptor source for this set is a woman aged 50 to 60 who had recovered from COVID-19.

This clone came up a few times. This chain connects TRBV7-9 to TRBJ1-5, with D possibly matching TRBD1 (5 bases). Germline V CDR1 and CDR2: SEHNR, FQNEAQ (reference sequence). CDR3 size: 15 residues. V lost 1 base, J lost 2 bases, and 9 bases lay in between. CDR3 sequence: CASSLEGGGNQPQHF. CDR3 nucleotide sequence: TGTGCCAGCAGCTTAGAAGGAGGGGGCAATCAGCCCCAGCATTTT.

This clone was seen just once. The gene calls are TRBV6-2 or TRBV6-3 and TRBJ1-5; the match to TRBD1 covers 8 bases. Germline lookup yields CDR1 MNHEY and CDR2 SVGEGT. CDR3 length: 14 amino acids. The V gene end was trimmed by 6 bases and the J gene end by 7 bases; junction bases not matched to a gene: 8. CDR3 DNA: TGTGCCAGCAGCTGGACAGGGCCGGAGCAGCCCCAGCATTTT. This codes for CASSWTGPEQPQHF.

The J gene is TRBJ2-7, the V gene TRBV3-1 (or the pseudogene TRBV3-2); 8 nucleotides align to TRBD1. The CDR3 is made up of 18 amino acids. Germline V gene data show CDR1 as LGHDT and CDR2 as YNNKEL (reference sequence). The V gene end was trimmed by 4 bases and the J gene end by 4 bases; junction bases not matched to a gene: 18. This chain's CDR3 is CASSPSIEGETGVYEQYF. For the CDR3, the DNA is TGTGCCAGCAGCCCGTCGATCGAGGGGGAGACAGGGGTATACGAGCAGTACTTC.

The chain employs TRBV3-1 (or the pseudogene TRBV3-2) and TRBJ1-5; 8 bases align to TRBD1. V gave up 6 bases and J gave up 7 bases; unmatched junction bases: 11. The CDR3 totals 15 residues. CDR1 is LGHDT, CDR2 YNNKEL, per germline (reference sequence). The CDR3 bases are TGTGCCAGCAGTCTTGCCGGACAGGGCGAACAGCCCCAGCATTTT. Translation: CASSLAGQGEQPQHF.

This rearrangement joins TRBV5-6 to TRBJ1-1, with D uncertain. V lost 4 bases, J lost 1 base, and 8 bases lay in between. CDR1 SGHDT and CDR2 YYEEEE come from the germline V gene. The CDR3 sequence is 13 residues long. The CDR3 is CASSRVENTEAFF. The CDR3 region has the DNA TGTGCCAGCAGCCGGGTTGAGAACACTGAAGCTTTCTTT.

This chain uses TRBV7-9 with TRBJ2-2; tentative D call: TRBD2 (6 bases). The V and J ends lost 2 bases and 5 bases respectively, with 9 bases between them. Per the germline V gene, CDR1 is SEHNR and CDR2 is FQNEAQ (reference sequence). The CDR3 totals 14 residues. This CDR3 reads CASSLLAGTGELFF. The CDR3 bases are TGTGCCAGCAGCTTATTGGCGGGAACCGGGGAGCTGTTTTTT.

The chain combines TRBV7-9 with TRBJ2-7; D is unresolved. There are 13 residues in the CDR3. From germline, CDR1 is SEHNR and CDR2 FQNEAQ (reference sequence). V lost 0 bases and J lost 3, with 6 bases in between. The CDR3 loop reads CASSLAAVYEQYF. As DNA, the CDR3 is TGTGCCAGCAGCTTAGCGGCGGTCTACGAGCAGTACTTC.

The chain links TRBV27 to TRBJ1-5; 9 nucleotides line up with TRBD1. The CDR3 runs to 18 residues. J lost 3 bases, V lost 5 bases, and 14 bases had no gene match. Germline loops: CDR1 MNHEY, CDR2 SMNVEV (reference sequence). DNA for the CDR3: TGTGCCAGCAGTCCCAACGGACAGGGGCCCTCTAACAATCAGCCCCAGCATTTT. Residues: CASSPNGQGPSNNQPQHF.

The gene calls are TRBV30 and TRBJ2-7; 8 bases align to TRBD1. This CDR3 is 13 amino acids long. The ends lost 0 bases at V and 5 bases at J; junction bases unmatched: 3. Germline CDR1 GTSNPN, CDR2 SVGIG (reference sequence). The CDR3 coding sequence is TGTGCCTGGAGTGTACAGGGGGGCGACGAGCAGTACTTC. It is translated as CAWSVQGGDEQYF.

The rearrangement links TRBV7-2 to TRBJ2-1; no clear D gene. V was trimmed by 3 bases and J by 8 bases, leaving 5 bases between them. This CDR3 contains 11 residues. Germline CDR1 reads SGHTA; CDR2 reads FQGNSA. CDR3: CASSLADEQFF. Here the CDR3 DNA reads TGTGCCAGCAGCTTGGCGGATGAGCAGTTCTTC.

The chain couples TRBV4-1 to TRBJ2-1, with D uncertain. Germline V gene data show CDR1 as MGHRA and CDR2 as YSYEKL. Trimming stripped 1 base from V and 10 bases from J, with 11 bases between. The CDR3 is 13 amino acids. This CDR3 is CASSQGEREEQFF. As DNA, the CDR3 is TGCGCCAGCAGCCAAGGAGAGCGTGAAGAGCAGTTCTTC.

This clone was counted a few times. This chain joins TRBV3-1 (or the pseudogene TRBV3-2) and TRBJ2-5, with D hard to call. CDR1 is LGHDT and CDR2 is YNNKEL in the germline V gene (reference sequence). The V gene lost 0 bases and the J gene lost 1 base, with 9 bases spanning the gap. The CDR3 runs 15 residues. DNA of the CDR3: TGTGCCAGCAGCCAAGATCGCGTCTTCCAAGAGACCCAGTACTTC. Protein sequence: CASSQDRVFQETQYF.

This chain uses TRBV6-4 with TRBJ1-3, with 8 bases that match TRBD1. Unmatched junction bases numbered 10, after V lost 4 bases and J lost 5 bases. The length of the CDR3 is 16 residues. CDR1 and CDR2 (germline): MRHNA, SNTAGT. CDR3 protein: CASSVRTGRVRNTIYF. The CDR3 DNA is TGTGCCAGCAGTGTCAGGACAGGGAGGGTGCGAAACACCATATATTTT.

The gene calls are TRBV9 and TRBJ2-1; D possibly corresponds to TRBD2 (6 bases). The CDR3 extends over 18 amino acids. The V end was cut by 4 bases, the J end by 0 bases, with 20 bases between. Germline assignment: CDR1 SGDLS and CDR2 YYNGEE. Here the CDR3 reads CASSPRYWRGLSYNEQFF. As DNA, the CDR3 is TGTGCCAGCAGCCCCCGGTATTGGCGGGGACTCTCCTACAATGAGCAGTTCTTC.